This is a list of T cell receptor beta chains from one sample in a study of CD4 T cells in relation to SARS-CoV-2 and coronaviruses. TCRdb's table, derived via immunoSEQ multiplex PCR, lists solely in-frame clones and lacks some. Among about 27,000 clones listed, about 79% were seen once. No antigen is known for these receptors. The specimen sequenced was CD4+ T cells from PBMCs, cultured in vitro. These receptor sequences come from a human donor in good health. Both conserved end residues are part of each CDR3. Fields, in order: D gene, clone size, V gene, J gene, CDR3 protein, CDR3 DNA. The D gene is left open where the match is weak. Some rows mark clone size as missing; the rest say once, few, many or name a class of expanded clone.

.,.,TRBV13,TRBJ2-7,CASSSPRMEQYF,TGTGCCAGCAGCTCCCCCCGAATGGAGCAGTACTTC
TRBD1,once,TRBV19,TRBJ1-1,CASRETGLTEAFF,TGTGCCAGTAGGGAGACAGGGCTAACTGAAGCTTTCTTT
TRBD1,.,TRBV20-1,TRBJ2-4,CSAGQASIQYF,TGCAGTGCGGGACAGGCTAGCATTCAGTACTTC
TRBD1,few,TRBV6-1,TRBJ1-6,CASSDRGGSPLHF,TGTGCCAGCAGTGATAGAGGGGGCTCACCCCTCCACTTT
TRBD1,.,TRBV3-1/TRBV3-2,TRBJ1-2,CASSHEGAVAHGYTF,TGTGCCAGCAGCCACGAGGGGGCCGTCGCCCATGGCTACACCTTC
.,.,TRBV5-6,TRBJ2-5,CASSLVALQETQYF,TGTGCCAGCAGCTTGGTAGCCCTACAAGAGACCCAGTACTTC
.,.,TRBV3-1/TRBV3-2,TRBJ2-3,CASSPRLGRTDTQYF,TGTGCCAGCAGCCCCCGCCTAGGTCGCACAGATACGCAGTATTTT
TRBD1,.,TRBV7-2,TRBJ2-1,CASTEQGANNEQFF,TGTGCCAGCACCGAACAGGGGGCCAACAATGAGCAGTTCTTC
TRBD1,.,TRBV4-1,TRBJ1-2,CASSHPGQGNGYTF,TGCGCCAGCAGCCACCCGGGACAGGGGAATGGCTACACCTTC
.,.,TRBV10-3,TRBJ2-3,CAISSTVGLLVTDTQYF,TGTGCCATCAGTTCTACAGTGGGACTTCTGGTCACAGATACGCAGTATTTT
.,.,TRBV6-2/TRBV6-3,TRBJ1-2,CASSYSRQGGGYTF,TGTGCCAGCAGTTACTCGCGGCAGGGCGGCGGCTACACCTTC
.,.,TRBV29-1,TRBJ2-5,CSVAAGSETQYF,TGCAGCGTTGCAGCTGGGTCCGAGACCCAGTACTTC
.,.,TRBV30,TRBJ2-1,CAWSVVGISYNEQFF,TGTGCCTGGAGTGTTGTGGGTATCTCCTACAATGAGCAGTTCTTC
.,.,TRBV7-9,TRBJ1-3,CASSPGGFRTGNTIYF,TGTGCCAGCAGCCCCGGAGGGTTTCGAACTGGAAACACCATATATTTT
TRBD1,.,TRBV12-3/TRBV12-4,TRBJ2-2,CASCTRGTGELFF,TGTGCCAGCTGCACCAGGGGGACCGGGGAGCTGTTTTTT
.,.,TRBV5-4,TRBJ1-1,CASSLAAAINTEAFF,TGTGCCAGCAGCTTGGCCGCAGCGATTAACACTGAAGCTTTCTTT
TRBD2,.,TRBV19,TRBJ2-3,CATLSGVEADTQYF,TGTGCCACCCTTAGCGGGGTGGAGGCAGATACGCAGTATTTT
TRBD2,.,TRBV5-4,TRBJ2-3,CASSLDGGSGTSTDTQYF,TGTGCCAGCAGCTTGGATGGGGGTAGCGGGACTAGCACAGATACGCAGTATTTT
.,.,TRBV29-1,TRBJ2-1,CSVDTELGYNEQFF,TGCAGCGTTGATACGGAGTTGGGCTACAATGAGCAGTTCTTC
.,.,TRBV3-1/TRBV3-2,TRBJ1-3,CASSQDVGGTGNTIYF,TGTGCCAGCAGCCAAGATGTGGGGGGAACTGGAAACACCATATATTTT
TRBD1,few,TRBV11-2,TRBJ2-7,CASTRGGTPSYEQYF,TGTGCCAGCACTCGAGGGGGCACCCCCTCCTACGAGCAGTACTTC
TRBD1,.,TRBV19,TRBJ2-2,CASRPQGARTGELFF,TGTGCCAGTAGACCCCAGGGGGCGCGGACCGGGGAGCTGTTTTTT
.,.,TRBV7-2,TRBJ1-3,CASSLVAVSGNTIYF,TGTGCCAGCAGCTTAGTCGCGGTCTCTGGAAACACCATATATTTT
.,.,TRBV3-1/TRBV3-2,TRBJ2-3,CASSGGGSRYTTDTQYF,TGTGCCAGCAGCGGGGGGGGCTCCCGCTACACAACAGATACGCAGTATTTT
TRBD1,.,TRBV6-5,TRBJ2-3,CATQDRGTYTDTQYF,TGTGCCACCCAGGACAGGGGAACTTACACAGATACGCAGTATTTT
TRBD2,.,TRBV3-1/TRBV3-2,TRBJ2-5,CASSPGSGTSGSQETQYF,TGTGCCAGCAGCCCTGGCTCTGGGACTAGCGGGAGCCAAGAGACCCAGTACTTC
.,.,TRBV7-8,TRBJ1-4,CASSGGTVGNEKLFF,TGTGCCAGCAGCGGCGGGACGGTGGGAAATGAAAAACTGTTTTTT
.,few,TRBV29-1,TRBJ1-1,CSVEAPRQWAFF,TGCAGCGTTGAAGCCCCTAGGCAGTGGGCTTTCTTT
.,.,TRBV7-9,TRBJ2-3,CASSLTGGTDTQYF,TGTGCCAGCAGCCTGACAGGTGGGACAGATACGCAGTATTTT
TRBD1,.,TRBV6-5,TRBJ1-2,CASSYATQGGYGYTF,TGTGCCAGCAGTTACGCGACACAGGGGGGCTATGGCTACACCTTC
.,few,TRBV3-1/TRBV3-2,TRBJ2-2,CASSPRAGELFF,TGTGCCAGCAGCCCACGCGCCGGGGAGCTGTTTTTT
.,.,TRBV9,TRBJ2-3,CASSVGAGHTDTQYF,TGTGCCAGCAGCGTAGGAGCTGGGCACACAGATACGCAGTATTTT
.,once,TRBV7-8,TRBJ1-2,CASSYRQDHEIYGYTF,TGTGCCAGCAGCTATAGACAGGACCACGAGATCTATGGCTACACCTTC
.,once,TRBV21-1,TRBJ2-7,CASSKVKASGGDLATYEQYF,TGTGCCAGCAGCAAAGTGAAGGCGTCAGGGGGGGATCTAGCCACCTACGAGCAGTACTTC
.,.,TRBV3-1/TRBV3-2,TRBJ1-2,CASSQAGRYTF,TGTGCCAGCAGCCAAGCCGGAAGATACACCTTC
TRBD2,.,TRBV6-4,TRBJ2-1,CASSEGREATGYNEQFF,TGTGCCAGCAGTGAAGGGCGGGAGGCTACCGGCTACAATGAGCAGTTCTTC
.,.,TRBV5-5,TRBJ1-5,CASSFEDTNQPQHF,TGTGCCAGCAGCTTTGAAGACACGAATCAGCCCCAGCATTTT
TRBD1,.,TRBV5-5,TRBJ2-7,CASSFGQDSSYEQYF,TGTGCCAGCAGCTTCGGACAGGACAGCTCCTACGAGCAGTACTTC
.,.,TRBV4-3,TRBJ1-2,CASSQDQVYGYTF,TGCGCCAGCAGCCAAGATCAGGTCTACGGCTACACCTTC
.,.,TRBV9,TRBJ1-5,CASSADGDSNQPQHF,TGTGCCAGCAGCGCTGACGGAGATAGCAATCAGCCCCAGCATTTT
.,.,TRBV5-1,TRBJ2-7,CASSLQGWGQALYEQYF,TGCGCCAGCAGCTTGCAGGGGTGGGGTCAAGCCCTCTACGAGCAGTACTTC
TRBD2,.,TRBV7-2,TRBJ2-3,CASSPHPSGSTDTQYF,TGTGCCAGCAGCCCCCACCCTAGCGGCAGCACAGATACGCAGTATTTT
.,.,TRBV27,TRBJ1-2,CASRLNRDYGYTF,TGTGCCAGCAGACTAAACAGGGACTATGGCTACACCTTC
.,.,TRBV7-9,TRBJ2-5,CASSLAGALQETQYF,TGTGCCAGCAGCTTAGCGGGGGCTTTACAAGAGACCCAGTACTTC
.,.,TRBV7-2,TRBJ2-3,CASSDLTRTDTQYF,TGTGCCAGCAGCGACTTGACTAGGACAGATACGCAGTATTTT
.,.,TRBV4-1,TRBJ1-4,CASSRYAGARDEKLFF,TGCGCCAGCAGCCGCTACGCGGGGGCGCGGGATGAAAAACTGTTTTTT
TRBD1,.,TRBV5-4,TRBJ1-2,CASSLVGQGPGGYTF,TGTGCCAGCAGCTTGGTTGGACAGGGTCCGGGGGGCTACACCTTC
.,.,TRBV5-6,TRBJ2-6,CAGTASGANVLTF,TGTGCCGGCACAGCCTCTGGGGCCAACGTCCTGACTTTC
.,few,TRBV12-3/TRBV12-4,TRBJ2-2,CAVQGQNTGELFF,TGTGCCGTGCAGGGGCAAAACACCGGGGAGCTGTTTTTT
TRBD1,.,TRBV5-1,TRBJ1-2,CASSGRDRGSYTF,TGCGCCAGCAGCGGCCGGGACAGGGGTAGCTACACCTTC
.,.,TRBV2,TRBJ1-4,CAGGSGQLIYEKLFF,TGTGCCGGGGGGTCCGGGCAGCTAATTTATGAAAAACTGTTTTTT
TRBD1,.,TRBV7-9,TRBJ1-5,CASSLYSWDRGDQPQHF,TGTGCCAGCAGCTTATACTCCTGGGACAGGGGAGACCAGCCCCAGCATTTT
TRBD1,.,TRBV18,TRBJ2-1,CASSRGQGGNEQFF,TGTGCCAGCTCACGGGGACAGGGGGGCAATGAGCAGTTCTTC
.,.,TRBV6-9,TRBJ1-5,CASSYPDCYSNQPQHF,TGTGCCAGCAGTTATCCTGACTGTTATAGCAATCAGCCCCAGCATTTT